Reported below is one TCR beta chain. Antigen unknown. Clinical symptoms, serum thyroxine, TRAb, thyroid ultrasound and orbital computed tomography determined diagnosis. The sample originates from a study of Graves' ophthalmopathy and Graves' hyperthyroidism. General observations from the study: Blood also harbored most expanded thyroid clonotypes above 0.001 frequency.

RNA transcripts were the source from which TCR beta CDR3 regions were amplified. Scientists carried out first-round RT-PCR using HTBI primers and then a second-round multiplex PCR. TCRdb passed the multiplex PCR reads through MiXCR, listing each CDR3 protein once. The table lists around 1,000,000 distinct CDR3 sequences, 35% to 40% of them singletons. The CDR3 covers 14 residues. Trimming at V came to 4 bases and at J to 6 bases, leaving 7 bases not matched to a gene. Germline V gives CDR1 LGHDT, CDR2 YNNKEL (reference sequence). This clonotype originated in an adult man with Graves' hyperthyroidism. Sequencing used peripheral blood or thyroid tissue (not recorded which). The chain joins TRBV3-1 to TRBJ1-2, with TRBD1 identical over 8 bases. Here the CDR3 reads CASSPQGALNGYTF. The CDR3 coding sequence is TGTGCCAGCAGCCCGCAGGGGGCTCTTAATGGCTACACCTTC.